This entry is about one TCR beta chain. Sequenced by immunoSEQ multiplex PCR; TCRdb stores in-frame clones only, minus some. The profile shows some 290,000 clones, about 85% of them singletons. This sample was included in a study of blood T cell repertoires in COVID-19. Study-level information: Researchers got acute and convalescent COVID-19 samples from the United States, Italy and Spain.

Germline V gene data show CDR1 as MNHEY and CDR2 as SMNVEV (reference sequence). This CDR3 region has 15 residues. V lost 7 bases and J lost 1; bases outside the gene matches: 6. This receptor was taken from a man between 18 and 29 years old with active or convalescent COVID-19. Sequenced input: peripheral blood. The chain has TRBV27 and TRBJ2-5; 10 bases agree with TRBD2. The DNA for the CDR3 is TGTGCCAGCACCTCTAGCGGGGGTTTCCAAGAGACCCAGTACTTC. Its translation: CASTSSGGFQETQYF.